What follows are 25 T cell receptor beta chains derived from one specimen sequenced in a study of T-cell memory formation after mild COVID-19. TCRdb itself ran the 5' RACE reads through MiXCR, one entry per CDR3 protein. Among around 510,000 distinct CDR3 sequences listed, less than 25% were seen once. The sequencing input was PBMCs or a T cell subset sorted from them (not recorded which). The receptors originated from an adult woman who had mild COVID-19 (a few samples of this study predate the infection). Cell type and time point are not known.

This clonotype has more than one count but fewer than ten. This chain connects TRBV5-4 to TRBJ2-3; 12 nucleotides agree with TRBD2. Germline lookup yields CDR1 SGHNT and CDR2 YYREEE (reference sequence). J was trimmed by 4 bases and V by 4 bases; bases with no gene match: 10. This CDR3 comprises 17 residues. The CDR3 spells CASSPGLAGRSADTQYF. CDR3 sequence (DNA): TGTGCCAGCAGCCCCGGACTAGCGGGACGTTCCGCAGATACGCAGTATTTT.

This clonotype was counted a few times. The chain carries TRBV6-2 or TRBV6-3 and TRBJ2-3, with 8 nucleotides matching TRBD1. Germline-derived CDR1 and CDR2 are MNHEY and SVGEGT. The length of the CDR3 is 17 residues. Losses at the gene ends were 5 bases for V and 6 bases for J; bases not matched to a gene: 16. DNA of the CDR3: TGTGCCAGCAGTCAACTACAACCGGACAGGGTCGGGGATACGCAGTATTTT. Translation: CASSQLQPDRVGDTQYF.

There are a few counts of this clonotype. The chain is built from TRBV12-3 or TRBV12-4 and TRBJ2-3; 10 bases match TRBD1. The junction had 5 bases not matched to a gene; V was cut back by 5 bases and J by 6 bases. The CDR3 has 14 residues. The CDR3: CASSQGTGDDTQYF. The CDR3 DNA reads TGTGCCAGCAGTCAAGGGACAGGGGACGATACGCAGTATTTT.

The chain carries TRBV6-2 or TRBV6-3 and TRBJ2-7; 9 positions match TRBD2. V lost 7 bases and J lost 3; bases outside the gene matches: 4. Germline V gene sequence: CDR1 MNHEY, CDR2 SVGEGT. This CDR3 comprises 13 residues. CDR3 sequence reads: CASMRAGGYEQYF. The CDR3, as DNA: TGTGCCAGCATGAGAGCGGGAGGCTACGAGCAGTACTTC.

This clonotype has a handful of counts. The CDR3 protein is CSARLTRTSGSTDTQYF. CDR3 nucleotide sequence: TGCAGTGCTAGGCTCACGAGGACTAGCGGGAGCACAGATACGCAGTATTTT. The chain links TRBV20-1 to TRBJ2-3, with 11 bases that match TRBD2. Germline CDR1 reads DFQATT; CDR2 reads SNEGSKA (reference sequence). The CDR3 spans 17 residues. V was clipped by 3 bases and J by 0 bases; unmatched bases: 8.

The gene calls are TRBV27 and TRBJ2-7; perhaps D is TRBD1 or TRBD2 (6 bases each). The CDR3 totals 15 residues. V shed 6 bases and J shed 2 bases, with 17 bases lying between them. Germline CDR1 is MNHEY and CDR2 is SMNVEV (reference sequence). Here the CDR3 reads CASSLGGGPPYEQYF. In DNA, the CDR3 is TGTGCCAGCAGCCTGGGGGGCGGGCCCCCCTACGAGCAGTACTTC.

This rearrangement joins TRBV7-9 to TRBJ1-2, with 7 positions matching TRBD1. The CDR3 contains 15 residues. V was pared by 6 bases and J by 2 bases, with 9 bases of the junction left unmatched. The germline gives CDR1 SEHNR, CDR2 FQNEAQ (reference sequence). DNA for the CDR3: TGTGCCAGCAGAGACAGACAGGGAGGAAACTATGGCTACACCTTC. Encoded protein: CASRDRQGGNYGYTF. Together with reference TRBV7-9 and TRBJ1-2, the CDR3 gives the full variable domain: DTGVSQNPRHKITKRGQNVTFRCDPISEHNRLYWYRQTLGQGPEFLTYFQNEAQLEKSRLLSDRFSAERPKGSFSTLEIQRTEQGDSAMYLCASRDRQGGNYGYTFGSGTRLTVV.

This clonotype was counted a few times. This chain links TRBV7-6 with TRBJ2-1; 13 nucleotides agree with TRBD2. The germline CDR1 and CDR2 sequences are SGHVS and FNYEAQ. This CDR3 has 17 residues. J lost 8 bases, V lost 1 base, and 8 bases had no gene match. DNA of the CDR3: TGTGCCAGCAGCTTAGGGGCCGGACTAGCGGGAGCTGATGAGCAGTTCTTC. Amino acid sequence: CASSLGAGLAGADEQFF.

This clonotype showed up just a few times. Germline is not matched at one junction end, which may reflect a read error. The chain couples TRBV7-7 to TRBJ1-5; D may be TRBD1 (6 bases). CDR1 SSHAT and CDR2 FNYEAQ come from the germline V gene (reference sequence). This CDR3 is 17 amino acids long. The CDR3 DNA reads as TGTGCTAGCAGCTCCGGACAGCTGGAAGGGCCCAATCAGCCCCAGCATTTT. The encoded protein is CASSSGQLEGPNQPQHF.

J is TRBJ2-1 and V is TRBV10-3; 13 bases are shared with TRBD2. Germline values: CDR1 ENHRY, CDR2 SYGVKD. Trimming at V came to 0 bases and at J to 4 bases, leaving 6 bases not matched to a gene. The CDR3 sequence is 18 residues long. DNA of the CDR3: TGTGCCATCAGTGAGTCGAAACTAGCGGGGGGGTTATACAATGAGCAGTTCTTC. Its protein is CAISESKLAGGLYNEQFF.

This clonotype was found a few times. The V call is TRBV2, the J call TRBJ2-7; D not resolved. The V end lost 3 bases, the J end lost 0 bases, and 3 bases lay between the germline ends. The CDR3 length is 12 residues. Germline assignment: CDR1 SNHLY and CDR2 FYNNEI. CDR3 sequence reads: CASSDDSYEQYF. In nucleotides, the CDR3 is TGTGCCAGCAGTGACGACTCCTACGAGCAGTACTTC.

This clonotype occurred a few times. V and J are TRBV4-1 and TRBJ1-6; D is perhaps TRBD1 (5 bases). Trimming removed 0 bases at V and 7 bases at J, with 13 bases between. CDR3 length: 16 amino acids. Germline assignment: CDR1 MGHRA and CDR2 YSYEKL. The CDR3 reads CASSQDGGGWNSPLHF. The CDR3 region has the DNA TGCGCCAGCAGCCAAGATGGGGGTGGATGGAATTCACCCCTCCACTTT.

The chain joins TRBV7-9 to TRBJ2-7; perhaps D is TRBD1 or TRBD2 (5 bases each). Germline assignment: CDR1 SEHNR and CDR2 FQNEAQ (reference sequence). Trimming pared 2 bases from V and 0 bases from J, leaving 11 bases between. This CDR3 spans 15 amino acids. The CDR3 nucleotides are TGTGCCAGCAGCTTAAAGGGACCCTCCTCCTACGAGCAGTACTTC. As protein: CASSLKGPSSYEQYF.

This clonotype was seen a handful of times. This chain joins TRBV20-1 and TRBJ1-4; D call uncertain. The V gene lost 0 bases and the J gene lost 7 bases, with 9 bases spanning the gap. Germline lookup yields CDR1 DFQATT and CDR2 SNEGSKA (reference sequence). The CDR3 runs 13 residues. The CDR3 coding sequence is TGCAGTGCTAGAGACGACCGGAGTGAAAAACTGTTTTTT. Its translation: CSARDDRSEKLFF.

Only a few counts were recorded for this clonotype. This rearrangement joins TRBV7-2 to TRBJ2-7, with TRBD2 identical over 14 bases. The CDR3 is 15 residues long. Germline trimming cut 5 bases from V and 7 bases from J; bases unmatched to any gene: 7. Per the germline V gene, CDR1 is SGHTA and CDR2 is FQGNSA. The CDR3: CASSPGLAGVGEQYF. CDR3 DNA: TGTGCCAGCAGCCCGGGACTAGCGGGAGTGGGAGAGCAGTACTTC.

In nucleotides, the CDR3 is TGTGCCAGCAGGGAGATCCCGGGACTAGCGGGGTACGAGCAGTACTTC. Protein sequence: CASREIPGLAGYEQYF. The gene calls are TRBV9 and TRBJ2-7, with 13 positions matching TRBD2. The length of the CDR3 is 16 residues. The germline gives CDR1 SGDLS, CDR2 YYNGEE. Losses at the gene ends were 5 bases for V and 4 bases for J; bases not matched to a gene: 9.

The rearrangement uses TRBV6-5 and TRBJ1-4, with a weak D call TRBD1 (6 bases). Germline CDR1 is MNHEY and CDR2 is SVGAGI. CDR3 length: 11 residues. V was clipped by 4 bases and J by 15 bases, with 12 bases between them. The CDR3 region has the DNA TGTGCCAGCAGTTTTGGGGGCGAGGTGTTTTTT. Amino acid sequence: CASSFGGEVFF.

This clonotype was counted only a few times. The rearrangement links TRBV5-1 to TRBJ1-1; the match to TRBD1 covers 7 bases. The CDR3 has 13 residues. The V gene's germline CDR1 is SGHRS and CDR2 YFSETQ. Trimming took 5 bases from V and 3 from J; bases not matched to a gene: 4. CDR3 loop: CASRTGRDTEAFF. The CDR3 coding sequence is TGCGCCAGCAGGACAGGGAGAGACACTGAAGCTTTCTTT.

V is TRBV4-1 and J is TRBJ1-1; D unclear. This CDR3 is built from 15 residues. The germline V gene encodes CDR1 MGHRA and CDR2 YSYEKL. Deletions cut 1 base from V and 3 bases from J, with 12 bases between. The CDR3 region is CASSQVTRVDTEAFF. For the CDR3, the DNA is TGCGCCAGCAGCCAAGTCACTCGGGTGGACACTGAAGCTTTCTTT.

The rearrangement uses TRBV3-1 and TRBJ1-5; 8 bases line up with TRBD1. CDR3 length: 15 amino acids. The germline V gene has CDR1 LGHDT and CDR2 YNNKEL (reference sequence). Trimming at V came to 0 bases and at J to 6 bases, leaving 4 bases not matched to a gene. CDR3 in amino acids: CASSQDPRGRQPQHF. CDR3 sequence (DNA): TGTGCCAGCAGCCAAGATCCCAGGGGGCGTCAGCCCCAGCATTTT.

The J gene is TRBJ2-2, the V gene TRBV24-1, with D tentatively TRBD2 (5 bases). V shed 9 bases and J shed 0 bases, with 10 bases lying between them. The CDR3 is made up of 14 amino acids. CDR1 and CDR2 from the germline V gene are KGHDR and SFDVKD. The CDR3 loop is CATGRHSNTGELFF. CDR3 bases: TGTGCCACCGGGAGACACTCGAACACCGGGGAGCTGTTTTTT.

The V gene is TRBV5-1, the J gene TRBJ1-4; D gene unclear. Trimming left V 4 bases short and J 2 bases short, with 9 bases between. This CDR3 contains 14 residues. CDR1 SGHRS and CDR2 YFSETQ come from the germline V gene. This CDR3 reads CASSQSATNEKLFF. CDR3 DNA sequence: TGCGCCAGCAGCCAAAGTGCCACTAATGAAAAACTGTTTTTT. The whole variable domain, filled in from reference TRBV5-1 and TRBJ1-4, reads KAGVTQTPRYLIKTRGQQVTLSCSPISGHRSVSWYQQTPGQGLQFLFEYFSETQRNKGNFPGRFSGRQFSNSRSEMNVSTLELGDSALYLCASSQSATNEKLFFGSGTQLSVL.

This sequence joins TRBV7-2 and TRBJ2-4; TRBD1 might be the D (5 bases). Trimming took 5 bases from V and 3 from J, leaving 20 bases between them. CDR3 size: 17 residues. The germline gives CDR1 SGHTA, CDR2 FQGNSA. CDR3 sequence reads: CASSAYQGGSVKNIQYF. Written as DNA, the CDR3 is TGTGCCAGCAGCGCTTATCAGGGTGGGTCTGTCAAAAACATTCAGTACTTC.

This rearrangement joins TRBV24-1 to TRBJ2-1, with 12 bases that match TRBD2. V trimming: 4 bases; J trimming: 2 bases; junction bases outside the gene matches: 2. Germline V CDR1 and CDR2: KGHDR, SFDVKD. The CDR3 contains 16 residues. CDR3 nucleotide sequence: TGTGCCACCAGTGACCCTAGCGGGAGGGCCTACAATGAGCAGTTCTTC. Its protein product is CATSDPSGRAYNEQFF.

The sample holds many counts of this clonotype. The chain employs TRBV5-1 and TRBJ2-3, with a weak D call TRBD2 (6 bases). The CDR3 is 14 amino acids. The V gene lost 0 bases and the J gene lost 2 bases, with 7 bases spanning the gap. The germline V gene encodes CDR1 SGHRS and CDR2 YFSETQ. CDR3 in amino acids: CASSLGGDTDTQYF. CDR3 sequence (DNA): TGCGCCAGCAGCTTGGGGGGGGACACAGATACGCAGTATTTT. The complete variable domain, with remaining parts taken from reference TRBV5-1 and TRBJ2-3, reads KAGVTQTPRYLIKTRGQQVTLSCSPISGHRSVSWYQQTPGQGLQFLFEYFSETQRNKGNFPGRFSGRQFSNSRSEMNVSTLELGDSALYLCASSLGGDTDTQYFGPGTRLTVL.